Presented here are 5 T cell receptor beta chains from one specimen sequenced in a study of identical twins. TCRdb re-called the 5' RACE reads through MiXCR, storing one row per CDR3 protein. Altogether nearly 900,000 distinct CDR3 sequences are present, roughly an eighth being singletons, with the ten largest covering 1.5% to 2%. These data are also associated with another study on yellow fever vaccine responses in identical twins.

Sequencing was carried out using PBMCs. The receptors were sampled from a woman under 30 in good health.

Remarks on this clonotype: This CDR3 fails to terminate in the conserved phenylalanine or tryptophan, so it likely reflects a read error. V and J are TRBV3-1 and TRBJ1-6; perhaps TRBD1 as D (6 bases). The V end was cut by 3 bases, the J end by 8 bases, with 11 bases between. The CDR3 consists of 14 residues. CDR1 is LGHDT and CDR2 is YNNKEL in the germline V gene (reference sequence). CDR3 loop: CASSQIGGDSPLHL. For the CDR3, the DNA is TGTGCCAGCAGCCAGATAGGGGGAGATTCACCCCTCCACCTT.

At least ten counts were recorded for this clonotype. V is TRBV5-1 and J is TRBJ1-5, with D uncertain. V was trimmed by 3 bases and J by 8 bases, leaving 12 bases between them. The germline CDR1 and CDR2 sequences are SGHRS and YFSETQ. The CDR3 contains 13 residues. The CDR3 region is CASSYGPREPQHF. In DNA, the CDR3 is TGCGCCAGCAGCTATGGGCCGCGGGAGCCCCAGCATTTT.

This clonotype came up many times. This chain connects TRBV9 to TRBJ2-5, with D possibly being TRBD1 (5 bases). V lost 1 base and J lost 5, with 15 bases in between. Germline CDR1 and CDR2: SGDLS and YYNGEE. The CDR3 runs 15 residues. CDR3 sequence (DNA): TGTGCCAGCAGCGTATCGGCAGGGCCCTGGGAGACCCAGTACTTC. Its translation: CASSVSAGPWETQYF.

This clonotype showed up many times. The chain joins TRBV6-5 to TRBJ2-7, with D possibly TRBD2 on 5 matching bases. V was trimmed by 4 bases and J by 6 bases, leaving 13 bases between them. This CDR3 region has 13 residues. Germline V gene lookup returns CDR1 MNHEY and CDR2 SVGAGI. CDR3 coding DNA: TGTGCCAGCAGTTCGGAAGTTACTAGCGAGCAGTACGTC. It translates to CASSSEVTSEQYV.

This chain joins TRBV12-3 or TRBV12-4 and TRBJ1-1, with D possibly TRBD1 on 5 matching bases. The CDR3 is 12 residues long. V lost 7 bases to trimming and J lost 8 bases, with 14 bases between them. CDR3 sequence (DNA): TGTGCCAGCACCATACAGGTGGGAGAAGCTTTCTTT. It yields the protein CASTIQVGEAFF.